These 13 T cell receptor beta chains were all obtained from the same sample, sequenced in a study of identical twins. TCRdb reprocessed the 5' RACE reads via MiXCR and lists one record per CDR3 protein. The table shows 450,000 or so distinct CDR3 sequences, with 13% to 15% occurring only once. These same records also appear under a second study, on yellow fever vaccine responses in identical twins.

The sample comprised CD4+ T cells sorted from blood. Receptors were obtained from a woman aged 18-29 years in good health.

V usage is TRBV7-9 and J usage is TRBJ2-1, with a weak D call TRBD1 (5 bases). The CDR3 runs to 16 residues. V dropped 1 base and J dropped 8 bases, with 18 bases sitting between them. CDR1 is SEHNR, CDR2 FQNEAQ, per germline (reference sequence). In DNA form, the CDR3 reads TGTGCCAGCAGCTTAGACAGACAGTTGGGTTCTCATGAGCAGTTCTTC. Its translation is CASSLDRQLGSHEQFF. The variable domain in full, with the rest retrieved from reference TRBV7-9 and TRBJ2-1, is DTGVSQNPRHKITKRGQNVTFRCDPISEHNRLYWYRQTLGQGPEFLTYFQNEAQLEKSRLLSDRFSAERPKGSFSTLEIQRTEQGDSAMYLCASSLDRQLGSHEQFFGPGTRLTVL.

Remarks on this clonotype: One end of the junction does not line up with germline, which may come from a read error. This chain uses TRBV7-8 with TRBJ2-2, with 8 bases matching TRBD1. Germline-derived CDR1 and CDR2 are SGHVS and FQNEAQ. The CDR3 spans 16 residues. Here the CDR3 reads CASSRRGQGAPGKLFF. DNA of the CDR3: TGTGCCAGCAGCCGCCGAGGGCAGGGGGCGCCCGGGAAGCTGTTTTTT.

In nucleotides, the CDR3 is TGTGCCAGCAGCTTAGCCGGTCTTGCCAACGAGCAGTACTTC. It translates to CASSLAGLANEQYF. V is TRBV7-9 and J is TRBJ2-7; D is ambiguous. This CDR3 is 14 amino acids long. Germline assignment: CDR1 SEHNR and CDR2 FQNEAQ (reference sequence). Deletions cut 0 bases from V and 5 bases from J, with 11 bases between.

A few counts support this clonotype. The chain has TRBV28 and TRBJ2-1; 14 nucleotides line up with TRBD2. Germline lookup yields CDR1 MDHEN and CDR2 SYDVKM. The CDR3 has 17 amino acids. The junction had 12 bases not matched to a gene; V was cut back by 6 bases and J by 8 bases. CDR3 region: CASSSVMGLAGVHEQFF. The CDR3 nucleotides read TGTGCCAGCAGCTCCGTGATGGGACTAGCGGGAGTCCATGAGCAGTTCTTC.

This clonotype showed up just a few times. The V gene is TRBV5-8, the J gene TRBJ1-1, with D perhaps matching TRBD1 (5 bases). V dropped 0 bases and J dropped 11 bases, with 20 bases sitting between them. From germline, CDR1 is SGHTS and CDR2 YDEGEE. This CDR3 is 15 amino acids long. The CDR3 bases are TGTGCCAGCAGCTTGGCTGGCATCGCCGCTGAGGGGGCTTTCTTT. Translating it yields CASSLAGIAAEGAFF. Supplemented by reference TRBV5-8 and TRBJ1-1, the full variable domain reads EAGVTQSPTHLIKTRGQQATLRCSPISGHTSVYWYQQALGLGLQFLLWYDEGEERNRGNFPPRFSGRQFPNYSSELNVNALELEDSALYLCASSLAGIAAEGAFFGQGTRLTVV.

V usage is TRBV6-8 and J usage is TRBJ2-3; 9 bases map to TRBD1. CDR3 length: 20 amino acids. V was clipped by 2 bases and J by 5 bases; unmatched bases: 20. Germline CDR1 reads MNHGY; CDR2 reads SAAAGT. DNA for the CDR3: TGTGCCAGCAGTTACCCCAATGTCCCGGGACAGGGATGGTCGGTAGATACGCAGTATTTT. It translates to CASSYPNVPGQGWSVDTQYF.

J is TRBJ2-5 and V is TRBV6-2 or TRBV6-3, with 8 bases that match TRBD2. This CDR3 comprises 13 residues. With V trimmed by 6 bases and J by 7 bases, 7 bases remained unmatched. The germline V gene encodes CDR1 MNHEY and CDR2 SVGEGT. DNA for the CDR3: TGTGCCAGCAGCCTAGCGGGCCCTGGGACCCAGTACTTC. This codes for CASSLAGPGTQYF.

CDR3 nucleotides: TGCAGTGCTAGAGATCCCGGCGGGGCGAGTAATGAGCAGTTCTTC. Protein: CSARDPGGASNEQFF. J is TRBJ2-1 and V is TRBV20-1, with D possibly being TRBD2 (6 bases). Per the germline V gene, CDR1 is DFQATT and CDR2 is SNEGSKA (reference sequence). CDR3 length: 15 amino acids. V lost 0 bases to trimming and J lost 7 bases, with 16 bases between them.

The CDR3 region is CSVAGQGTEAFF. The CDR3 DNA reads TGCAGCGTTGCCGGACAGGGCACTGAAGCTTTCTTT. The chain carries TRBV29-1 and TRBJ1-1, with 8 bases aligning to TRBD1. From germline, CDR1 is SQVTM and CDR2 ANQGSEA. This CDR3 region has 12 residues. The V segment lost 4 bases and the J segment 4 bases; nucleotides outside the gene matches: 2.

This clonotype was observed a handful of times. The chain combines TRBV11-2 with TRBJ2-5; D is possibly TRBD1 or TRBD2 (6 bases each). This CDR3 contains 13 residues. Trimming took 3 bases from V and 5 from J, leaving 10 bases between them. Germline assignment: CDR1 SGHAT and CDR2 FQNNGV. The CDR3 protein is CASSFTGAETQYF. DNA for the CDR3: TGTGCCAGCAGCTTTACGGGGGCGGAGACCCAGTACTTC. Looking up the rest from reference TRBV11-2 and TRBJ2-5 gives the full variable domain: EAGVAQSPRYKIIEKRQSVAFWCNPISGHATLYWYQQILGQGPKLLIQFQNNGVVDDSQLPKDRFSAERLKGVDSTLKIQPAKLEDSAVYLCASSFTGAETQYFGPGTRLLVL.

V gene TRBV20-1 combines with J gene TRBJ2-7, with D hard to call. The V gene lost 6 bases and the J gene lost 7 bases, with 10 bases spanning the gap. Germline V gene lookup returns CDR1 DFQATT and CDR2 SNEGSKA (reference sequence). The CDR3 runs to 10 residues. The CDR3 here is CSASQVEQYF. The CDR3 nucleotides read TGCAGTGCGTCGCAAGTTGAGCAGTACTTC.

With regard to this clonotype: The CDR3 ends on some other residue instead of the conserved phenylalanine or tryptophan, so this is likely a read error. CDR3 sequence (DNA): TGTGCCAGCAGTTTAGAAGACAGGGTAACAGATACGCAGTATCTT. Encoded protein: CASSLEDRVTDTQYL. The chain links TRBV27 to TRBJ2-3; 7 bases are a match to TRBD1. Germline lookup yields CDR1 MNHEY and CDR2 SMNVEV (reference sequence). The V and J ends lost 2 bases and 3 bases, in that order; junction bases with no gene match: 5. This CDR3 comprises 15 residues.

The V call is TRBV30, the J call TRBJ1-1; D perhaps matches TRBD1 (5 bases). This CDR3 has 14 amino acids. Trimming took 0 bases from V and 1 from J, leaving 9 bases between them. Germline loops: CDR1 GTSNPN, CDR2 SVGIG (reference sequence). This CDR3 is CAWSVRQGNTEAFF. As DNA, the CDR3 is TGTGCCTGGAGTGTACGTCAGGGGAACACTGAAGCTTTCTTT.